The 12 T cell receptor beta chains below come from one sample, sequenced in a study of beta chain features in type 1 diabetes. All of the isolated RNA was reverse transcribed, so expressed TCRB transcripts were sequenced. Some clones are missing from TCRdb's copy, which holds only in-frame ones; the method was immunoSEQ multiplex PCR. In the table there are around 200,000 clones, approximately 13% of which are singletons. The source material was central memory CD4+ T cells from blood. The receptors shown here come from a young woman in good health.

This clone has just a few counts. The chain uses TRBV5-6 and TRBJ2-7, with 8 nucleotides matching TRBD2. Germline trimming cut 3 bases from V and 0 bases from J; bases unmatched to any gene: 5. The CDR3 is 15 amino acids. The germline V gene has CDR1 SGHDT and CDR2 YYEEEE. CDR3 region: CASSSTSALSYEQYF. Here the CDR3 DNA reads TGTGCCAGCAGCTCGACTAGCGCCCTCTCCTACGAGCAGTACTTC.

This clone was counted between two and nine times. The rearrangement joins TRBV28 to TRBJ2-5, with 8 bases fitting TRBD1. Germline CDR1 MDHEN, CDR2 SYDVKM. The CDR3 is made up of 15 amino acids. V shed 5 bases and J 4 bases; nucleotides not matched to a gene: 9. CDR3 region: CASSAAGGDTETQYF. CDR3 nucleotide sequence: TGTGCCAGCAGTGCAGCAGGGGGCGATACAGAGACCCAGTACTTC.

This clone was counted a few times. V is TRBV5-4 and J is TRBJ2-5; D perhaps matches TRBD1 (6 bases). The CDR3 is 13 amino acids. Germline loops: CDR1 SGHNT, CDR2 YYREEE (reference sequence). The ends were cut back, 5 bases at V and 4 bases at J, with 12 bases in the middle. CDR3 DNA sequence: TGTGCCAGCAGGCTTTGGGGGCGAGAGACCCAGTACTTC. It yields the protein CASRLWGRETQYF.

This clone was found a few times. The chain recombines TRBV30 with TRBJ2-7; TRBD1 aligns across 9 bases. CDR3 length: 12 residues. J lost 5 bases, V lost 5 bases, and 4 bases had no gene match. In germline, CDR1 is GTSNPN, CDR2 SVGIG (reference sequence). For the CDR3, the DNA is TGTGCCTGGGGGACAGGGATGCACGAGCAGTACTTC. Protein sequence: CAWGTGMHEQYF. Complete variable domain (other parts from reference TRBV30 and TRBJ2-7): SQTIHQWPATLVQPVGSPLSLECTVEGTSNPNLYWYRQAAGRGLQLLFYSVGIGQISSEVPQNLSASRPQDRQFILSSKKLLLSDSGFYLCAWGTGMHEQYFGPGTRLTVT.

This clone occurred a few times. The chain employs TRBV27 and TRBJ2-1, with 8 nucleotides matching TRBD1. V gave up 4 bases and J gave up 1 base; unmatched junction bases: 3. This CDR3 comprises 15 residues. Germline V gene lookup returns CDR1 MNHEY and CDR2 SMNVEV (reference sequence). DNA of the CDR3: TGTGCCAGCAGTTCACAGGGGGGATCCTACAATGAGCAGTTCTTC. This codes for CASSSQGGSYNEQFF.

With regard to this clone: Distinct nucleotide sequences in the sample also encode this CDR3. The rearrangement links TRBV18 to TRBJ2-1, with D uncertain. The germline V gene encodes CDR1 KGHSH and CDR2 LQKENI. CDR3 length: 13 amino acids. V was cut by 3 bases and J by 3 bases, with 6 bases left in between. The CDR3 DNA follows: TGTGCCAGCTCACCGACTGTCTACAATGAGCAGTTCTTC. Translated: CASSPTVYNEQFF.

This clone was picked up a small number of times. The gene calls are TRBV28 and TRBJ2-7; weak D call: TRBD2 (5 bases). CDR1 is MDHEN and CDR2 is SYDVKM in the germline V gene. V was clipped by 6 bases and J by 3 bases, with 18 bases between them. CDR3 size: 15 residues. CDR3 in amino acids: CASSPSWQQGYEQYF. In nucleotides, the CDR3 is TGTGCCAGCAGCCCTAGCTGGCAGCAAGGCTACGAGCAGTACTTC.

The chain couples TRBV2 to TRBJ2-5; TRBD2 is a possible D gene (5 bases). The length of the CDR3 is 13 residues. V was clipped by 1 base and J by 2 bases, with 5 bases between them. Per the germline V gene, CDR1 is SNHLY and CDR2 is FYNNEI. The CDR3 here is CASSEGGQETQYF. The DNA of the CDR3 is TGTGCCAGCAGTGAAGGAGGGCAAGAGACCCAGTACTTC.

This clone was observed a few times. This sequence joins TRBV18 and TRBJ2-7, with TRBD2 as a possible D gene (6 bases). V gave up 4 bases and J gave up 2 bases, with 9 bases separating them. This CDR3 region has 13 residues. Germline CDR1 is KGHSH and CDR2 is LQKENI. The CDR3 bases are TGTGCCAGCTCACGGGACTCGACCTACGAGCAGTACTTC. Translating it yields CASSRDSTYEQYF.

V and J are TRBV27 and TRBJ2-4; 8 positions agree with TRBD2. With 5 bases clipped from V and 0 bases from J, the junction kept 6 bases outside the gene matches. This CDR3 is built from 16 residues. Germline V gene data show CDR1 as MNHEY and CDR2 as SMNVEV (reference sequence). The CDR3 sequence: CASSTLAALAKNIQYF. The CDR3 DNA reads as TGTGCCAGCAGTACACTAGCGGCCCTAGCCAAAAACATTCAGTACTTC.

This chain connects TRBV5-1 to TRBJ1-4; 7 bases are shared with TRBD1. The CDR3 is 15 amino acids. Germline CDR1 and CDR2: SGHRS and YFSETQ. J lost 5 bases, V lost 4 bases, and 8 bases had no gene match. In DNA, the CDR3 is TGCGCCAGCAGCGTCCTTGGAGGGGGCAATGAAAAACTGTTTTTT. Protein: CASSVLGGGNEKLFF.

In its sample, this clone was seen a few times. V gene TRBV5-1 combines with J gene TRBJ1-2, with 11 bases lining up with TRBD1. The germline V gene encodes CDR1 SGHRS and CDR2 YFSETQ. The length of the CDR3 is 13 residues. The V segment lost 8 bases and the J segment 8 bases; nucleotides outside the gene matches: 8. The CDR3 nucleotides read TGCGCCAGTAAAGATTGGACAGGGGGCGGCTACACCTTC. Encoded protein: CASKDWTGGGYTF.